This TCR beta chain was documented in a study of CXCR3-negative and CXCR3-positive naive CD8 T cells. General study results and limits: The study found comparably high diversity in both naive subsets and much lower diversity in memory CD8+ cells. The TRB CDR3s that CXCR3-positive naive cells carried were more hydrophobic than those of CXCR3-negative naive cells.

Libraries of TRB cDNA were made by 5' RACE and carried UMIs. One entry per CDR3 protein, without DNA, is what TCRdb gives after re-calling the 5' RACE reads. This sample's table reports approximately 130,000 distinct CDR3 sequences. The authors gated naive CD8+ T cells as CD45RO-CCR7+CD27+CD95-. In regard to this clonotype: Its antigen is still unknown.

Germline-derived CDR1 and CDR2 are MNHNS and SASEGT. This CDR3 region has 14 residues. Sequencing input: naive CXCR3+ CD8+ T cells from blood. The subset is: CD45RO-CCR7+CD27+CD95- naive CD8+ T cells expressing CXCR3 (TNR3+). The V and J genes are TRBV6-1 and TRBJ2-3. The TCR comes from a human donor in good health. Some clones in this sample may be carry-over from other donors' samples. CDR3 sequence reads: CASTPRAAADTQYF.